This T cell receptor beta chain was retrieved from a study of CD8 T cells in Susac syndrome (dated by TCRdb to between 2018 and 2021). Turning to the overall study: The study used repertoire sequencing to test whether antigen drove CD8+ T cell activation and differentiation in Susac syndrome. Clonality of the CD8+ T cell repertoire was compared between about a dozen healthy donors, approximately 14 Susac syndrome patients and 15 or so multiple sclerosis patients. General conclusions and limits of the study: The number of individuals in the TCR sequencing and HLA analysis was recognized as being relatively small.

Spanning cysteine to phenylalanine, the CDR3 consists of 16 amino acids. The kept DNA is CDR3 alone, 48 bases in frame from the first base. The CDR1 and CDR2 encoded by the germline V gene are SGDLS and YYNGEE. After removal of 0 bases from V and 4 bases from J, the junction retains 6 bases not matched to a gene. Peripheral blood CD8+ and CD4+ T cells from healthy donors, Susac syndrome patients and multiple sclerosis patients were profiled using high-throughput TCR beta sequencing. Healthy donors were age- and sex-matched controls. Bulk CD8+ and CD4+ T cells were purified by magnetic negative isolation, while CD8+ TEMRA cells were enriched using FACS. Blood was collected in EDTA tubes and processed within 24 hours, with PBMCs isolated through density gradient centrifugation. PBMCs intended for TCR sequencing were frozen in liquid nitrogen and were later thawed in a 37 degrees C water bath. Purity of sorted or isolated CD4+, CD8+ and CD8+ TEMRA cells was at least 90%.

Regarding this clonotype: Its antigen is currently not known. No much larger clone is present one base from it, and per-base qualities are unavailable.

RNA was extracted with the RNeasy kit and about 0.5 to 1 ug was reverse transcribed using random hexamers. The immunoSEQ multiplex PCR assay, which covers 54 Vbeta and 13 Jbeta segments, was used to amplify TCR beta CDR3 regions. To correct PCR amplification bias, a synthetic template baseline was used for both primer optimization and computational correction. In the source study's methods: Reads were annotated to V, D and J genes per IMGT and analyzed with immunoSEQ Analyzer, keeping only productive sequences. Clonality was computed as one minus Shannon entropy normalized by log2 of the number of productive unique sequences. For each patient and control, public and private clones were evaluated among the 100 most prevalent clones. Clones were defined as Susac-specific if absent from the healthy and MS cohorts, from 1052 published viral clones and from other ImmuneACCESS disease sequences. Through fastp at Q25 and MiXCR, TCRdb rebuilt clones from the public reads, retaining in-frame beta chains. One record per CDR3 amino acid sequence lists the most common genes and DNA. The V and J calls, along with clone size, are taken from TCRdb and not from the paper's own processing. The sample table lists about 100,000 distinct CDR3 sequences, around 93% of them with a count of one. Clones ranked in the top ten supply around 0.34% of the sample.

The sequenced sample was CD8+ T cells from PBMCs. The origin of this receptor is a human donor in good health. This receptor chain uses TRBV9 and TRBJ2-4; 8 bases in the junction line up with TRBD2. CDR3 reads: CASSVGGGMAKNIQYF. The DNA sequence is TGTGCCAGCAGCGTAGGCGGGGGGATGGCGAAAAACATTCAGTACTTC. With all but the CDR3 taken from the reference TRBV9 and TRBJ2-4 genes, the full variable domain is: DSGVTQTPKHLITATGQRVTLRCSPRSGDLSVYWYQQSLDQGLQFLIQYYNGEERAKGNILERFSAQQFPDLHSELNLSSLELGDSALYFCASSVGGGMAKNIQYFGAGTRLSVL.